What follows describes a single T cell receptor (beta chain). No antigen is known for it. All donors participated as healthy donors of bone marrow. The sample originates from a study of cytomegalovirus exposure and HLA in healthy donors. Study-level results: Being productive about 87% or about 30% of the time was typical of most TCR beta V segments in an earlier analysis. In vitro, a few CMV-associated chains proved specific for CMV antigens.

The PCR was carried out with 60 Vbeta primers and 13 Jbeta primers. This table comes from immunoSEQ multiplex PCR, and its TCRdb copy is limited to in-frame clones, with some not included. Among 170,000 or so clones, 80% were seen once, and the ten largest hold under 7.5%. Material: PBMCs. The sequence was obtained from a man younger than 40 in good health and CMV-seropositive.

Here the CDR3 DNA reads TGTGCCACCAGCCTAGGACAGGGGGAGCTGAACTATGGCTACACCTTC. It translates to CATSLGQGELNYGYTF. The chain couples TRBV15 to TRBJ1-2, with 10 positions matching TRBD1. This CDR3 has 16 residues. Germline V CDR1 and CDR2: LNHNV, YYDKDF (reference sequence). With 5 bases clipped from V and 2 bases from J, the junction kept 8 bases outside the gene matches.